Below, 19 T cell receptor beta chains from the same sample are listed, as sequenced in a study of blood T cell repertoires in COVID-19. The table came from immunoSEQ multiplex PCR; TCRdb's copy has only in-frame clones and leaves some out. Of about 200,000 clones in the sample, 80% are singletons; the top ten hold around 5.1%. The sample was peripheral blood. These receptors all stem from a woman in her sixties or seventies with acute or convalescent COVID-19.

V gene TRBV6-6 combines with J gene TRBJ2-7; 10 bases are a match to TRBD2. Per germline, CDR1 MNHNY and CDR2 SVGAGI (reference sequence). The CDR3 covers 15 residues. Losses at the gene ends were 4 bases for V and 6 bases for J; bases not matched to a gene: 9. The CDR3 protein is CASSLAGGLMGEQYF. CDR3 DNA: TGTGCCAGCAGTTTAGCGGGAGGACTAATGGGCGAGCAGTACTTC.

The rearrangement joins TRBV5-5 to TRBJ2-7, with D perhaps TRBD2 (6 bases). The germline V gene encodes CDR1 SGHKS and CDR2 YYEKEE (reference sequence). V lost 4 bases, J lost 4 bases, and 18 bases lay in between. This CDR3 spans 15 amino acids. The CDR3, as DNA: TGTGCCAGCAGCGCCGGAGGGCCGGGGTTTTACGAGCAGTACTTC. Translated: CASSAGGPGFYEQYF.

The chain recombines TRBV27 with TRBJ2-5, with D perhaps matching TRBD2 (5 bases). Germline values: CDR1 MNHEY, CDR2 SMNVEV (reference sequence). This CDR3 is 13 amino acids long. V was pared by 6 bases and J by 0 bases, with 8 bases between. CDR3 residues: CASSVRDQETQYF. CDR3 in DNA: TGTGCCAGCAGCGTGCGGGACCAAGAGACCCAGTACTTC.

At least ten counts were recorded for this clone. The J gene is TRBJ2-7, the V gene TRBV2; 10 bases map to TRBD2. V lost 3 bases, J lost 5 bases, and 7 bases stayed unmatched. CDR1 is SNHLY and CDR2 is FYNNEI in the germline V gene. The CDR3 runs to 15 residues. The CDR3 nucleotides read TGTGCCAGCAGTGATAAGAGACTAGCGGGTCACGAGCAGTACTTC. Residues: CASSDKRLAGHEQYF.

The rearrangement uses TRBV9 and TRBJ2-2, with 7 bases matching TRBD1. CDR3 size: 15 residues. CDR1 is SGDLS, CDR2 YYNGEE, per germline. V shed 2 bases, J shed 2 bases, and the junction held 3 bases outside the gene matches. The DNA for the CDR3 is TGTGCCAGCAGCGTGACAGGGTCAAACACCGGGGAGCTGTTTTTT. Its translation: CASSVTGSNTGELFF.

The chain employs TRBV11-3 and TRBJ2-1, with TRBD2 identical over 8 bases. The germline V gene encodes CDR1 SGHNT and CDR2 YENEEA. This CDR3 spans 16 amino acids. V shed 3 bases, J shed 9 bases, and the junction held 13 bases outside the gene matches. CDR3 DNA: TGTGCCAGCAGCTTCGGCCGGGAGGGTGCGCATGGTGAGCAGTTCTTC. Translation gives CASSFGREGAHGEQFF.

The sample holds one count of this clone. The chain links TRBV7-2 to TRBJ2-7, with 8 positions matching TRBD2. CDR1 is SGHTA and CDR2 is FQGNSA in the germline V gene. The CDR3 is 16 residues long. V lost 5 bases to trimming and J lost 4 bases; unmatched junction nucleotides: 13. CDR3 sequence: CASSKNGPGGLYEQYF. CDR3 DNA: TGTGCCAGCAGCAAGAATGGCCCGGGAGGGTTGTACGAGCAGTACTTC.

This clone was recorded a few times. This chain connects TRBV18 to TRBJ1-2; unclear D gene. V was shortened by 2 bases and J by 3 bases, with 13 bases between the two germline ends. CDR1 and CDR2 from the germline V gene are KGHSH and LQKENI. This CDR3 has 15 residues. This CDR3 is CASSPTREIDYGYTF. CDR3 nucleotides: TGTGCCAGCTCACCAACCCGTGAGATTGACTATGGCTACACCTTC.

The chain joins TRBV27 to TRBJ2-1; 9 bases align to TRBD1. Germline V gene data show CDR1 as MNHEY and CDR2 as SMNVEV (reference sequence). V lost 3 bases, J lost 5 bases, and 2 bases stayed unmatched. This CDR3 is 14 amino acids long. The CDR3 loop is CASSLDRGHNEQFF. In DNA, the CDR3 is TGTGCCAGCAGTTTGGACAGGGGCCACAATGAGCAGTTCTTC.

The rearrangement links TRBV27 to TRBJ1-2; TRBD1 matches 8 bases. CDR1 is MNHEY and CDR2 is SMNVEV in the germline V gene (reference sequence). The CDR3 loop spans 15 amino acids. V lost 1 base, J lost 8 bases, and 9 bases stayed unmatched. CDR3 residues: CASSLWGRGRMGYTF. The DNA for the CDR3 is TGTGCCAGCAGTTTATGGGGCAGGGGGCGGATGGGCTACACCTTC.

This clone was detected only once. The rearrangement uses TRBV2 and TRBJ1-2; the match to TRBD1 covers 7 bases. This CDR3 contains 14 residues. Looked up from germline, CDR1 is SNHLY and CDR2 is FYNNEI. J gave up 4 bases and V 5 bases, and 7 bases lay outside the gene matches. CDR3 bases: TGTGCCAGCAGTCGGACAGGTGCAGCCTATGGCTACACCTTC. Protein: CASSRTGAAYGYTF.

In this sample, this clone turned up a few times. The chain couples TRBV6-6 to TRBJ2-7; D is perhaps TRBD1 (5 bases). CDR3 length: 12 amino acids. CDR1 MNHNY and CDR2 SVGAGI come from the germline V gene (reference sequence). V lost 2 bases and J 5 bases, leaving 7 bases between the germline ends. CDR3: CASSYVGDEQYF. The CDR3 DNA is TGTGCCAGCAGTTACGTAGGGGACGAGCAGTACTTC.

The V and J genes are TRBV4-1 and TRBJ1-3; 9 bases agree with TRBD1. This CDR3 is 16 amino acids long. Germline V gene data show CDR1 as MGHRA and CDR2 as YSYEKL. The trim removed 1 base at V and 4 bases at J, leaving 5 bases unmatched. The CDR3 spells CASSQGTGVAGNTIYF. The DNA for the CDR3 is TGCGCCAGCAGCCAAGGGACAGGGGTAGCCGGAAACACCATATATTTT.

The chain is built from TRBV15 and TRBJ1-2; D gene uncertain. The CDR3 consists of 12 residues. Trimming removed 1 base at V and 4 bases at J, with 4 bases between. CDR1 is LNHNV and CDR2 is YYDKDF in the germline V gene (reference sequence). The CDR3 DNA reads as TGTGCCACCAGCAGAGGGAGCTATGGCTACACCTTC. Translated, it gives CATSRGSYGYTF.

The CDR3 DNA follows: TGTGCCAGCGGGACGACAGGGGGATATGAAAAACTGTTTTTT. Its protein is CASGTTGGYEKLFF. The chain recombines TRBV3-1 (or the pseudogene TRBV3-2) with TRBJ1-4, with 9 bases aligning to TRBD1. The CDR3 contains 14 residues. The germline V gene has CDR1 LGHDT and CDR2 YNNKEL (reference sequence). The J segment lost 6 bases and the V segment lost 8 bases, leaving 7 bases of the junction unmatched.

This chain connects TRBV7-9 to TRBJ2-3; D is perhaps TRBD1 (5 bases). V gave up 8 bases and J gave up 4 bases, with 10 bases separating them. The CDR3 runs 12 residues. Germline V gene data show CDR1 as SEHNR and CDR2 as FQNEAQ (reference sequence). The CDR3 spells CASGWGPDTQYF. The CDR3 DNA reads TGTGCCAGCGGTTGGGGCCCAGATACGCAGTATTTT.

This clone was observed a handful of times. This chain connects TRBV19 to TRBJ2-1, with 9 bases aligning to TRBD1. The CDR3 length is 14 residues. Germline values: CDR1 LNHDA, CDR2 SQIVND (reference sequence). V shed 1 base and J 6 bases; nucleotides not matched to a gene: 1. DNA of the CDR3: TGTGCCAGTAGTATAGGACAGGGGGTCAATGAGCAGTTCTTC. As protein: CASSIGQGVNEQFF.

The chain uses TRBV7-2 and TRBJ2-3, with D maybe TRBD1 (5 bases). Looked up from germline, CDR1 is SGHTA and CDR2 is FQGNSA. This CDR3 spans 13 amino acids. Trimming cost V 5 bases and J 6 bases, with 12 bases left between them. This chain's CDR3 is CASSLGVEDTQYF. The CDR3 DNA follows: TGTGCCAGCAGCCTAGGGGTGGAGGATACGCAGTATTTT.

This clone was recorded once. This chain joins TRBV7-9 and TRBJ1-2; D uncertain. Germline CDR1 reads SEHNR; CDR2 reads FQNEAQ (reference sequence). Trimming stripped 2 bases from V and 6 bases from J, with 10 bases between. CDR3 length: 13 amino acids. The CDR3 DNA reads TGTGCCAGCAGCTTAACCCAGACTGATGGCTACACCTTC. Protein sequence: CASSLTQTDGYTF.